The clone carrying this TCR beta chain is a singleton in its sample. This entry comes from a study of shared clonotypes between healthy human individuals. CD8 cells classed as naive were CD45RO-negative and positively selected for CCR7, excluding terminally differentiated effector memory CD45RA+ cells. Data came from immunoSEQ multiplex PCR; TCRdb stores just in-frame clones and leaves some out. The sample consists of roughly 2,000,000 clones, roughly 94% of them appearing once. The sequenced sample consisted of naive CD8+ T cells sorted from blood. The sequence was collected from a man aged 18 to 29 in good health.

This CDR3 reads CAISGESQSYEQYF. The DNA of the CDR3 is TGTGCCATCAGTGGCGAAAGCCAATCATACGAGCAGTACTTC. This chain links TRBV10-3 with TRBJ2-7; D is unclear. The germline V gene has CDR1 ENHRY and CDR2 SYGVKD. The CDR3 loop spans 14 amino acids. V was clipped by 4 bases and J by 4 bases, with 14 bases between them.